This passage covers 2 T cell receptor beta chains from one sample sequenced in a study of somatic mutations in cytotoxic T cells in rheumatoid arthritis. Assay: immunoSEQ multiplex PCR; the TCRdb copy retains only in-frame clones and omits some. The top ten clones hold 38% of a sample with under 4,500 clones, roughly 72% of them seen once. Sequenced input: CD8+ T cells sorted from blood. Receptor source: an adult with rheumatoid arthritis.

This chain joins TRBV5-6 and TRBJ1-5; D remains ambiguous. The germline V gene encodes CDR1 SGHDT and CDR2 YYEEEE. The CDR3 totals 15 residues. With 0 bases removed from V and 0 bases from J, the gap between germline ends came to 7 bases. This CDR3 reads CASSLGRYSNQPQHF. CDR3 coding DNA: TGTGCCAGCAGCTTGGGTCGGTATAGCAATCAGCCCCAGCATTTT. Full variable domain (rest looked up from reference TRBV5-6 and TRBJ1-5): DAGVTQSPTHLIKTRGQQVTLRCSPKSGHDTVSWYQQALGQGPQFIFQYYEEEERQRGNFPDRFSGHQFPNYSSELNVNALLLGDSALYLCASSLGRYSNQPQHFGDGTRLSIL.

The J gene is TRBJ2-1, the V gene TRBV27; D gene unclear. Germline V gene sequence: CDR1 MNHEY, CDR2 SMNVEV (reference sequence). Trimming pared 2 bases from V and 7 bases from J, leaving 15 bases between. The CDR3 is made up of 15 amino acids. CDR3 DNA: TGTGCCAGCAGTTTAGATCTTTTGGGGTGGAATGAGCAGTTCTTC. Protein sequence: CASSLDLLGWNEQFF.